A single sample is the source of the 31 T cell receptor beta chains below, sequenced in a study of blood T cell repertoires in COVID-19. Assay used: immunoSEQ multiplex PCR; TCRdb lists only in-frame clones, some missing. The profile shows around 200,000 clones, 85% of them singletons. Sequencing was done on a sample of PBMCs or T cells enriched from blood (not recorded which). All receptors come from a middle-aged man who had recovered from COVID-19.

The chain couples TRBV30 to TRBJ2-7, with TRBD2 identical over 14 bases. V lost 7 bases to trimming and J lost 4 bases; unmatched junction nucleotides: 3. Germline V gene lookup returns CDR1 GTSNPN and CDR2 SVGIG (reference sequence). The CDR3 length is 13 residues. Written as DNA, the CDR3 is TGTGCCTCACGACTAGCGGGAGGGTACGAGCAGTACTTC. Encoded protein: CASRLAGGYEQYF.

The rearrangement links TRBV3-1 (or the pseudogene TRBV3-2) to TRBJ2-1, with 10 nucleotides matching TRBD2. The V gene's germline CDR1 is LGHDT and CDR2 YNNKEL (reference sequence). V was pared by 1 base and J by 8 bases, with 8 bases of the junction left unmatched. The CDR3 consists of 16 residues. The CDR3 here is CASSQVRLAGVDEQFF. The CDR3 nucleotides are TGTGCCAGCAGCCAAGTACGCCTAGCGGGAGTTGATGAGCAGTTCTTC.

This rearrangement joins TRBV5-6 to TRBJ1-6; 11 nucleotides agree with TRBD1. Per germline, CDR1 SGHDT and CDR2 YYEEEE. CDR3 length equals 16 residues. The trim removed 1 base at V and 9 bases at J, leaving 6 bases unmatched. Here the CDR3 reads CASSLLGQGAGSPLHF. The CDR3 nucleotides read TGTGCCAGCAGCTTGCTAGGACAGGGGGCTGGTTCACCCCTCCACTTT.

The chain uses TRBV5-1 and TRBJ2-3, with 10 bases lining up with TRBD2. CDR3 length equals 18 residues. The J segment lost 4 bases and the V segment lost 0 bases, leaving 11 bases of the junction unmatched. Germline V CDR1 and CDR2: SGHRS, YFSETQ. The chain's CDR3 is CASSLGPPSGRGADTQYF. Here the CDR3 DNA reads TGCGCCAGCAGCTTGGGCCCTCCGAGCGGGAGGGGTGCAGATACGCAGTATTTT.

V gene TRBV19 combines with J gene TRBJ1-1; TRBD1 might be the D (5 bases). With 0 bases removed from V and 1 base from J, the gap between germline ends came to 6 bases. CDR1 is LNHDA, CDR2 SQIVND, per germline (reference sequence). This CDR3 region has 14 residues. The CDR3 spells CASSIDGANTEAFF. CDR3 bases: TGTGCCAGTAGTATAGATGGGGCGAACACTGAAGCTTTCTTT.

This sequence joins TRBV5-6 and TRBJ2-3; D perhaps matches TRBD1 (6 bases). Germline CDR1 is SGHDT and CDR2 is YYEEEE. With 0 bases removed from V and 3 bases from J, the gap between germline ends came to 14 bases. The CDR3 consists of 16 residues. The CDR3 loop reads CASSLAARGLTDTQYF. CDR3 nucleotide sequence: TGTGCCAGCAGCTTGGCAGCCAGGGGTCTGACAGATACGCAGTATTTT.

This sequence joins TRBV4-1 and TRBJ1-2; no definite D call. The germline V gene has CDR1 MGHRA and CDR2 YSYEKL. Trimming cost V 0 bases and J 4 bases, with 12 bases left between them. CDR3 size: 15 residues. The CDR3 DNA reads as TGCGCCAGCAGCCAAGATAATTCGCAGGTCTATGGCTACACCTTC. Amino acid sequence: CASSQDNSQVYGYTF.

The chain carries TRBV27 and TRBJ2-2, with 8 bases aligning to TRBD1. This CDR3 has 16 amino acids. V gave up 5 bases and J gave up 3 bases; unmatched junction bases: 8. Per the germline V gene, CDR1 is MNHEY and CDR2 is SMNVEV (reference sequence). The CDR3 coding sequence is TGTGCCAGCAGTCTTCGGACAGGGTGGGACACCGGGGAGCTGTTTTTT. This sequence encodes CASSLRTGWDTGELFF.

The chain is built from TRBV11-1 and TRBJ2-1; D is ambiguous. Per the germline V gene, CDR1 is SGHAT and CDR2 is FQDESV (reference sequence). This CDR3 comprises 17 residues. With 0 bases removed from V and 4 bases from J, the gap between germline ends came to 16 bases. This CDR3 reads CASSLAPPPKSYNEQFF. CDR3 DNA: TGTGCCAGCAGCTTAGCGCCCCCCCCTAAGAGTTACAATGAGCAGTTCTTC.

In its sample, this clone was seen a few times. The gene calls are TRBV27 and TRBJ1-4; TRBD1 aligns across 8 bases. Germline V lookup: CDR1 MNHEY, CDR2 SMNVEV (reference sequence). V lost 4 bases to trimming and J lost 5 bases; unmatched junction nucleotides: 9. This CDR3 is 16 amino acids long. The CDR3 coding sequence is TGTGCCAGCAGTTCGGGAACAGGGGGAGTAAATGAAAAACTGTTTTTT. It yields the protein CASSSGTGGVNEKLFF. Looking up the rest from reference TRBV27 and TRBJ1-4 gives the full variable domain: EAQVTQNPRYLITVTGKKLTVTCSQNMNHEYMSWYRQDPGLGLRQIYYSMNVEVTDKGDVPEGYKVSRKEKRNFPLILESPSPNQTSLYFCASSSGTGGVNEKLFFGSGTQLSVL.

The chain employs TRBV5-1 and TRBJ1-2; 9 positions agree with TRBD1. Germline V gene sequence: CDR1 SGHRS, CDR2 YFSETQ. The CDR3 is 15 amino acids. J gave up 4 bases and V 4 bases, and 8 bases lay outside the gene matches. DNA for the CDR3: TGCGCCAGCAGCAGTGGGGACAGGGACGGCTATGGCTACACCTTC. Protein sequence: CASSSGDRDGYGYTF.

The genes are TRBV9 and TRBJ1-5; 7 nucleotides match TRBD1. Germline trimming cut 3 bases from V and 2 bases from J; bases unmatched to any gene: 2. CDR1 SGDLS and CDR2 YYNGEE come from the germline V gene. The CDR3 extends over 14 amino acids. The CDR3 loop is CASSEGTGNQPQHF. Here the CDR3 DNA reads TGTGCCAGCAGCGAAGGGACAGGCAATCAGCCCCAGCATTTT.

The CDR3 protein is CATGILAGEQFF. Written as DNA, the CDR3 is TGTGCCACCGGGATACTAGCGGGTGAGCAGTTCTTC. The rearrangement uses TRBV24-1 and TRBJ2-1; TRBD2 aligns across 9 bases. J gave up 9 bases and V 9 bases, and 5 bases lay outside the gene matches. CDR1 and CDR2 from the germline V gene are KGHDR and SFDVKD. The CDR3 is 12 residues long.

This clone was seen once. The V call is TRBV29-1, the J call TRBJ2-1, with D hard to call. The CDR3 has 13 residues. The ends were cut back, 7 bases at V and 6 bases at J, with 16 bases in the middle. Germline V gene sequence: CDR1 SQVTM, CDR2 ANQGSEA. Here the CDR3 reads CSAHSQVGNEQFF. Written as DNA, the CDR3 is TGCAGCGCTCACTCTCAGGTCGGCAATGAGCAGTTCTTC.

The chain combines TRBV6-6 with TRBJ1-6, with 10 bases matching TRBD1. CDR3 length: 15 amino acids. CDR1 MNHNY and CDR2 SVGAGI come from the germline V gene (reference sequence). J was trimmed by 5 bases and V by 4 bases; bases with no gene match: 2. In DNA, the CDR3 is TGTGCCAGCAGTTTCGACAGGGGGCATAATTCACCCCTCCACTTT. It is translated as CASSFDRGHNSPLHF.

The rearrangement joins TRBV9 to TRBJ2-7; TRBD1 aligns across 12 bases. The ends lost 3 bases at V and 5 bases at J; junction bases unmatched: 6. Germline assignment: CDR1 SGDLS and CDR2 YYNGEE. The CDR3 has 15 amino acids. CDR3 amino acids: CASSGGTGGLDEQYF. CDR3 in DNA: TGTGCCAGCAGCGGGGGGACAGGGGGCTTGGACGAGCAGTACTTC.

This chain connects TRBV18 to TRBJ2-5; D perhaps matches TRBD1 (6 bases). The CDR3 loop spans 13 amino acids. Between the trimmed V and J ends, which lost 4 bases and 4 bases, there was a span of 10 bases. Germline V gene sequence: CDR1 KGHSH, CDR2 LQKENI. CDR3 in DNA: TGTGCCAGCTCACAAACAGGGTTAGAGACCCAGTACTTC. Translation: CASSQTGLETQYF.

This clone showed up just a few times. The chain links TRBV6-5 to TRBJ2-5, with D possibly being TRBD2 (7 bases). The length of the CDR3 is 13 residues. Germline-derived CDR1 and CDR2 are MNHEY and SVGAGI. Trimming shortened V by 8 bases and J by 5 bases, and 15 bases separated the two germline ends. This CDR3 reads CASEGGVGETQYF. The CDR3 region has the DNA TGTGCCAGCGAAGGGGGGGTTGGGGAGACCCAGTACTTC.

The rearrangement links TRBV7-6 to TRBJ2-7, with 7 bases fitting TRBD1. V trimming: 4 bases; J trimming: 1 base; junction bases outside the gene matches: 7. Germline V gene lookup returns CDR1 SGHVS and CDR2 FNYEAQ. The CDR3 has 15 residues. CDR3 nucleotides: TGTGCCAGCAGCTGGACCGACAGGGATTCCTACGAGCAGTACTTC. Protein: CASSWTDRDSYEQYF. The full variable domain, with the rest looked up from reference TRBV7-6 and TRBJ2-7, is GAGVSQSPRYKVTKRGQDVALRCDPISGHVSLYWYRQALGQGPEFLTYFNYEAQQDKSGLPNDRFSAERPEGSISTLTIQRTEQRDSAMYRCASSWTDRDSYEQYFGPGTRLTVT.

The CDR3 is CASSSLLRDQETQYF. CDR3 DNA sequence: TGTGCCAGCAGCTCACTTTTGAGAGATCAAGAGACCCAGTACTTC. This chain links TRBV11-2 with TRBJ2-5; D is unclear. Trimming cost V 4 bases and J 2 bases, with 14 bases left between them. This CDR3 comprises 15 residues. Germline assignment: CDR1 SGHAT and CDR2 FQNNGV.

This clone appeared once. The V gene is TRBV9, the J gene TRBJ2-1; 13 bases line up with TRBD2. The length of the CDR3 is 15 residues. The trim removed 4 bases at V and 9 bases at J, leaving 7 bases unmatched. CDR1 is SGDLS, CDR2 YYNGEE, per germline. In nucleotides, the CDR3 is TGTGCCAGCAGCATTCGGACTAGCGGGAGATCTGAGCAGTTCTTC. Its translation: CASSIRTSGRSEQFF.

The V and J genes are TRBV30 and TRBJ1-6; 10 nucleotides align to TRBD1. This CDR3 has 16 amino acids. Germline CDR1 reads GTSNPN; CDR2 reads SVGIG (reference sequence). V trimming: 3 bases; J trimming: 2 bases; junction bases outside the gene matches: 4. CDR3 in DNA: TGTGCCTGGAGACCGGACAGGGGGACCTATAATTCACCCCTCCACTTT. Its translation is CAWRPDRGTYNSPLHF.

This rearrangement joins TRBV10-3 to TRBJ1-1; D is perhaps TRBD1 (5 bases). The CDR3 runs to 11 residues. The germline V and J ends were trimmed by 11 bases and 1 base, with 8 bases remaining between them. Germline CDR1 is ENHRY and CDR2 is SYGVKD. The chain's CDR3 is CAVTGNTEAFF. The DNA of the CDR3 is TGTGCCGTAACAGGGAACACTGAAGCTTTCTTT.

In regard to this clone: A junction end diverges from the germline sequence, so it may reflect a read error. The gene calls are TRBV7-9 and TRBJ1-4; TRBD1 matches 8 bases. CDR1 and CDR2 from the germline V gene are SEHNR and FQNEAQ (reference sequence). The CDR3 length is 17 residues. The CDR3 loop is CASSLAGQGAPKEKLFF. DNA for the CDR3: TGTGCCAGCAGCTTAGCGGGGCAGGGGGCGCCTAAGGAAAAACTGTTTTTT.

This clone showed up many times. The rearrangement joins TRBV6-2 or TRBV6-3 to TRBJ2-5, with D possibly TRBD2 on 5 matching bases. This CDR3 contains 14 residues. V lost 6 bases and J lost 5, with 16 bases in between. The germline V gene encodes CDR1 MNHEY and CDR2 SVGEGT. CDR3 nucleotide sequence: TGTGCCAGCAGCCCGAATTTAGCGTCCGAGACCCAGTACTTC. Amino acids: CASSPNLASETQYF.

This clone was recorded only once. The chain joins TRBV5-5 to TRBJ1-6, with D perhaps matching TRBD1 (6 bases). V was cut by 1 base and J by 5 bases, with 10 bases left in between. The CDR3 runs 15 residues. Germline-derived CDR1 and CDR2 are SGHKS and YYEKEE (reference sequence). The CDR3, as DNA: TGTGCCAGCAGCTTGTTGGGGGCGGATAATTCACCCCTCCACTTT. Translated, it gives CASSLLGADNSPLHF.

In nucleotides, the CDR3 is TGTGCCAGCAGCTACCTAACAGGGCAAGAGCAGTTCTTC. Amino acid sequence: CASSYLTGQEQFF. The chain employs TRBV7-3 and TRBJ2-1; D is perhaps TRBD1 (6 bases). The ends were cut back, 4 bases at V and 10 bases at J, with 14 bases in the middle. The germline CDR1 and CDR2 sequences are SGHTA and FQGTGA. This CDR3 region has 13 residues.

The genes are TRBV28 and TRBJ2-5; no clear D. Looked up from germline, CDR1 is MDHEN and CDR2 is SYDVKM. The CDR3 totals 11 residues. V shed 7 bases and J shed 0 bases, with 3 bases lying between them. CDR3 DNA: TGTGCCAGCACAGACCAAGAGACCCAGTACTTC. It specifies CASTDQETQYF.

A single count supports this clone. The chain is built from TRBV30 and TRBJ2-1; D is possibly TRBD1 (5 bases). V was pared by 0 bases and J by 9 bases, with 21 bases between. The CDR3 length is 16 residues. In germline, CDR1 is GTSNPN, CDR2 SVGIG (reference sequence). The CDR3 loop is CAWSVRSGSTRGEQFF. In DNA form, the CDR3 reads TGTGCCTGGAGTGTACGAAGTGGCTCAACAAGGGGTGAGCAGTTCTTC.

This clone was seen a few times. This rearrangement joins TRBV27 to TRBJ1-5, with TRBD1 identical over 11 bases. The CDR3 totals 15 residues. V shed 6 bases and J 4 bases; nucleotides not matched to a gene: 5. Germline V lookup: CDR1 MNHEY, CDR2 SMNVEV (reference sequence). The CDR3 nucleotides read TGTGCCAGCAGCCCCGGGACAGGGGGAAATCAGCCCCAGCATTTT. Encoded protein: CASSPGTGGNQPQHF.

V is TRBV27 and J is TRBJ1-3, with TRBD1 identical over 8 bases. CDR1 and CDR2 from the germline V gene are MNHEY and SMNVEV (reference sequence). Losses at the gene ends were 5 bases for V and 0 bases for J; bases not matched to a gene: 0. The length of the CDR3 is 14 residues. CDR3 in DNA: TGTGCCAGCAGTGGGACAGGCTCTGGAAACACCATATATTTT. It is translated as CASSGTGSGNTIYF.